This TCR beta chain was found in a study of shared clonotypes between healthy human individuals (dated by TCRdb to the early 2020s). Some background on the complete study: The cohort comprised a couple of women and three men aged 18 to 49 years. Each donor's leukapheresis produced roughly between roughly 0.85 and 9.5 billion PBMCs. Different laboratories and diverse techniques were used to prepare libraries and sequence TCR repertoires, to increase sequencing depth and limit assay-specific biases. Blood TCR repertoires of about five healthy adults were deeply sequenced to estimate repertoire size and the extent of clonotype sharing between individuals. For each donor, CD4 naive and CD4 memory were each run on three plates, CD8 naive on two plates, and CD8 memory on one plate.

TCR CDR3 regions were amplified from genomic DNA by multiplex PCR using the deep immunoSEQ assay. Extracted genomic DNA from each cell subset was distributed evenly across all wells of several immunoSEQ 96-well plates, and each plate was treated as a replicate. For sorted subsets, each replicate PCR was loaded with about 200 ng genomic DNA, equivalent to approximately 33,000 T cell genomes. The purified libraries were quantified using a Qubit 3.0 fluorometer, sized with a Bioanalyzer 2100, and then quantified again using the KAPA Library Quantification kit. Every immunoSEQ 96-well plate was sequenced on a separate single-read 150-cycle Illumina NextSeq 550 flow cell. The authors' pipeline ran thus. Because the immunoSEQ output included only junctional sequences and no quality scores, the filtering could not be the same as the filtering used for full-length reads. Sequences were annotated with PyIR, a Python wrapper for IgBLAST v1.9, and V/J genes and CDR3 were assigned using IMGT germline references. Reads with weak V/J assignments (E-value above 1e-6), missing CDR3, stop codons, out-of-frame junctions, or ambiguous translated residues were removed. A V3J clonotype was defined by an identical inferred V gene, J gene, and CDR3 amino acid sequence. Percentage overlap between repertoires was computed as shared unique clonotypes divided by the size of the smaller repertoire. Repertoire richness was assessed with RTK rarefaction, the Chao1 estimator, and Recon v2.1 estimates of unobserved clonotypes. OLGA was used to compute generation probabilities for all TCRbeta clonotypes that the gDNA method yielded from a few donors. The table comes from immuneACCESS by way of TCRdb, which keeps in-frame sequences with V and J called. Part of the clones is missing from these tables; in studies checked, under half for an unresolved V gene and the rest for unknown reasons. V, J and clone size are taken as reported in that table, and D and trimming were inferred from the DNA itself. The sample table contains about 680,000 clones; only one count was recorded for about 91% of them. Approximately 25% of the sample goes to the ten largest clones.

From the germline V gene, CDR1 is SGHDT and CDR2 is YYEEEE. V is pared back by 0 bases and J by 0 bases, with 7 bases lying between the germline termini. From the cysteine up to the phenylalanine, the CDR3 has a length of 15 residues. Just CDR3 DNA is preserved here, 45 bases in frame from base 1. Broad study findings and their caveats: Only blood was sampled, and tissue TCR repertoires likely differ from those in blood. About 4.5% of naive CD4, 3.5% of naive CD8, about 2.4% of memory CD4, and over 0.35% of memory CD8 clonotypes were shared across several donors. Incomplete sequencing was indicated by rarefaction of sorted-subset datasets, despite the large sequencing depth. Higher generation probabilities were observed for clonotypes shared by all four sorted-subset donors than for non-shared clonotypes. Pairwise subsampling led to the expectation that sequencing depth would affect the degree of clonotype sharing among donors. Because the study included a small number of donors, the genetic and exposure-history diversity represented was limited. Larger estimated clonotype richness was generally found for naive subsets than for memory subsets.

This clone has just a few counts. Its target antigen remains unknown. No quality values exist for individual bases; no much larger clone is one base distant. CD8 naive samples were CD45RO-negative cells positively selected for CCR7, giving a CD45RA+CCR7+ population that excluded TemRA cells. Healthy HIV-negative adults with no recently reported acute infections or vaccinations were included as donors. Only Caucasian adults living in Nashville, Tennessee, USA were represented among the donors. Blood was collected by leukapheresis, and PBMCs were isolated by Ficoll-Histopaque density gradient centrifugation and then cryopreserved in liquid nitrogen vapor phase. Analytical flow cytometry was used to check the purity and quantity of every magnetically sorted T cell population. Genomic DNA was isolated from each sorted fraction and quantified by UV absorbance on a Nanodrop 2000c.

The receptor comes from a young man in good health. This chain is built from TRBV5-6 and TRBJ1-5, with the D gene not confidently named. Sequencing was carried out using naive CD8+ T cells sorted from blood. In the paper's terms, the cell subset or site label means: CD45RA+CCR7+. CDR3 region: CASSLGTDSNQPQHF. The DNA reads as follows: TGTGCCAGCAGCTTGGGGACGGATAGCAATCAGCCCCAGCATTTT.